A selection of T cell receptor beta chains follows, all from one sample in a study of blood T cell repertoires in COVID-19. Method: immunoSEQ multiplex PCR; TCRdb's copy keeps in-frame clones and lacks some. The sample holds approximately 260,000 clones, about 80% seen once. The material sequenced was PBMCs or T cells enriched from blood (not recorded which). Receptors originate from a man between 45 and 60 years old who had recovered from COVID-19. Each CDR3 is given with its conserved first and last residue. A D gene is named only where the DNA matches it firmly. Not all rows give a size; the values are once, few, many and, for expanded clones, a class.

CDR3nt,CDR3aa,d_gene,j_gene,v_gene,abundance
TGCGCCAGCAGCTTGAGGTGGGACAGGGGGGAAAATGAGCAGTTCTTC,CASSLRWDRGENEQFF,TRBD1,TRBJ2-1,TRBV5-1,-
TGTGCTTCGACCGGGACAGGGGGCGGGCCCCTCCACTTT,CASTGTGGGPLHF,TRBD1,TRBJ1-6,TRBV30,-
TGTGCCAGCAGCCAAGATCACAGGGGGAACACCGGGGAGCTGTTTTTT,CASSQDHRGNTGELFF,TRBD1,TRBJ2-2,TRBV3-1/TRBV3-2,-
TGTGCCAGCAGTTTATCGGTAAGGACAGGGTTTAACACCGGGGAGCTGTTTTTT,CASSLSVRTGFNTGELFF,TRBD1,TRBJ2-2,TRBV28,once
TGCGCCAGCAGCTTGGTGGCGGGGGGTGATGAGCAGTTCTTC,CASSLVAGGDEQFF,TRBD2,TRBJ2-1,TRBV5-1,-
TGTGCCAGCAGCTCCTCACGGACTAGCGGTAGCACAGATACGCAGTATTTT,CASSSSRTSGSTDTQYF,TRBD2,TRBJ2-3,TRBV11-3,-
TGCGCCAGCAGCCCGGAGGGGACCTATAATGAGCAGTTCTTC,CASSPEGTYNEQFF,-,TRBJ2-1,TRBV5-1,-
TGCGCCAGCAGTACCCGAGCCATGGCCCGGGGCCGCGGGGGGACCCAGTACTTC,CASSTRAMARGRGGTQYF,TRBD2,TRBJ2-5,TRBV23-1,-
TGTGCCAGCAGCCCACAGTCAGATACGCAGTATTTT,CASSPQSDTQYF,-,TRBJ2-3,TRBV11-3,once
TGTGCCACCCTAGGGACTAGCAGGGCCAAGAGCTCCTACAATGAGCAGTTCTTC,CATLGTSRAKSSYNEQFF,TRBD2,TRBJ2-1,TRBV2,-
TGTGCCAGCAGTCCCCCCGCAGGTTGGGAGACCCAGTACTTC,CASSPPAGWETQYF,-,TRBJ2-5,TRBV6-2/TRBV6-3,-
TGTGCCAGTGCGGACAGAATTAATCAGCCCCAGCATTTT,CASADRINQPQHF,-,TRBJ1-5,TRBV19,-
TGTGCCAGCAGTTCCTCTGGCAATCAGCCCCAGCATTTT,CASSSSGNQPQHF,-,TRBJ1-5,TRBV12-3/TRBV12-4,-
TGTGCCAGCAGTTCCGAGGACTTGCCACCCTACGAGCAGTACTTC,CASSSEDLPPYEQYF,-,TRBJ2-7,TRBV6-2/TRBV6-3,-
TGTGCCAGCAGCTTAGGCAGGGGGCGGAACACTGAAGCTTTCTTT,CASSLGRGRNTEAFF,TRBD1,TRBJ1-1,TRBV7-2,-
TGTGCAAGCGGCGGGACTCTACAGAACAATGAGCAGTTCTTC,CASGGTLQNNEQFF,-,TRBJ2-1,TRBV12-2,-
TGTGCCAGCAGCCAAGTCACGACTCATAATCAGCCCCAGCATTTT,CASSQVTTHNQPQHF,-,TRBJ1-5,TRBV14,-
TGTGCCAGCAGCGCCAGACCGGGACAGGATGAAAAACTGTTTTTT,CASSARPGQDEKLFF,TRBD1,TRBJ1-4,TRBV9,-
TGCGCCAGCAGTGAGATTAACTTACAAGAGACCCAGTACTTC,CASSEINLQETQYF,-,TRBJ2-5,TRBV10-2,-
TGTGCCAGCAGCTCCCCGACTAGCGGGGTCTCCTACGAGCAGTACTTC,CASSSPTSGVSYEQYF,TRBD2,TRBJ2-7,TRBV7-9,few
TGCGCCAGCAGTAAGACAGGCGATAACTATGGCTACACCTTC,CASSKTGDNYGYTF,-,TRBJ1-2,TRBV5-1,once
TGTGCCAGCAGTGTCAGGGGTAGGGCGGCCTACGAGCAGTACTTC,CASSVRGRAAYEQYF,-,TRBJ2-7,TRBV25-1,-
TGTGCCAGCAGTTTATACAGGGTCCGGGCGTTGCTCTTC,CASSLYRVRALLF,-,TRBJ2-1,TRBV12-3/TRBV12-4,-
TGTGCCAGCAGCGTTACGGGGAGAGAGACCCAGTACTTC,CASSVTGRETQYF,-,TRBJ2-5,TRBV9,-
TGTGCCAGCAGCCTATCCGGCGGGGATCAGCCCCAGCATTTT,CASSLSGGDQPQHF,-,TRBJ1-5,TRBV7-3,-
TGTGCCAGCTCATCCGGGACAGGCGAGTTCTCGGGCTATGGCTACACCTTC,CASSSGTGEFSGYGYTF,TRBD1,TRBJ1-2,TRBV18,-
TGTGCCAGCTCACCACTGGGACAGGGGTCTGAAGAAAAACTGTTTTTT,CASSPLGQGSEEKLFF,TRBD1,TRBJ1-4,TRBV18,-
TGCAGCGTTGTAGGACGGTTAAGGGGAGAGCAGTACTTC,CSVVGRLRGEQYF,-,TRBJ2-7,TRBV29-1,few
TGTGCCAGTAGTATTGCGGGAGGCTGGAGATCTAGCAATCAGCCCCAGCATTTT,CASSIAGGWRSSNQPQHF,-,TRBJ1-5,TRBV19,-